One and the same sample provided the 30 T cell receptor beta chains below, sequenced in a study of human CD8 memory T cell subsets. The TCR beta sequencing libraries came from UMI-labeled 5' RACE. After re-calling the 5' RACE reads, TCRdb lists one entry per CDR3 protein, DNA absent. This table lists about 5,600 distinct CDR3 sequences. The sample comprised CD8+ effector memory T cells (TEM) sorted from PBMCs. The subset: effector memory CD8 T cells, CCR7- CD45RO+ CD95+. The receptors derive from a human donor in good health.

The chain joins TRBV5-6 to TRBJ2-7. This CDR3 is 14 amino acids long. Looked up from germline, CDR1 is SGHDT and CDR2 is YYEEEE. This CDR3 is CASSFALEPNKQYF.

This sequence joins TRBV9 and TRBJ1-3; TCRdb outputs TRBD1, but without DNA this stays unchecked. Germline lookup yields CDR1 SGDLS and CDR2 YYNGEE. This CDR3 spans 13 amino acids. CDR3 region: CASRQDNGNTIYF.

The J gene is TRBJ1-1, the V gene TRBV12-3 or TRBV12-4. The CDR3 length is 15 residues. The CDR3 loop reads CASSLGLSGNTEAFF.

The V gene is TRBV4-1, the J gene TRBJ2-1; checking the TCRdb D call of TRBD1 is not possible without DNA. Germline CDR1 is MGHRA and CDR2 is YSYEKL. This CDR3 has 15 amino acids. The CDR3 is CASSQLSGISNEQFF.

CDR3 sequence: CASSPQAETRDEQYF. The rearrangement links TRBV7-9 to TRBJ2-7; TCRdb names TRBD2, which stays unverified in the absence of DNA. In germline, CDR1 is SEHNR, CDR2 FQNEAQ (reference sequence). The CDR3 extends over 15 amino acids.

The CDR3 spells CASSLGGLDTQYF. V is TRBV5-1 and J is TRBJ2-3; the D call from TCRdb, TRBD1, cannot be confirmed without DNA. The CDR3 is 13 amino acids. Germline V gives CDR1 SGHRS, CDR2 YFSETQ.

The chain couples TRBV4-1 to TRBJ2-3; the D call from TCRdb, TRBD1, cannot be confirmed without DNA. This CDR3 is 16 amino acids long. Per germline, CDR1 MGHRA and CDR2 YSYEKL. The CDR3 loop reads CASSQEWSGGADTQYF.

This CDR3 is CASSRGQREADTQYF. This chain connects TRBV13 to TRBJ2-3; the D call of TRBD1 rests on TCRdb alone, since no DNA is present to check it. Germline CDR1 PRHDT, CDR2 FYEKMQ (reference sequence). The CDR3 is 15 residues long.

The V and J genes are TRBV29-1 and TRBJ1-1; TCRdb picks TRBD1, but there is no DNA to check that call. This CDR3 has 13 amino acids. Germline V gene data show CDR1 as SQVTM and CDR2 as ANQGSEA. The CDR3 loop is CSVAPGGNTEAFF.

The V call is TRBV7-2, the J call TRBJ2-2; there is no DNA to check the TCRdb D call of TRBD1. This CDR3 comprises 18 residues. Germline CDR1 SGHTA, CDR2 FQGNSA. CDR3 sequence reads: CASSLVGLDTESAGELFF.

The chain uses TRBV20-1 and TRBJ2-7; the D call of TRBD2 rests on TCRdb alone, since no DNA is present to check it. CDR1 is DFQATT, CDR2 SNEGSKA, per germline (reference sequence). This CDR3 contains 17 residues. The CDR3 is CSASSDNGLAGIHEQYF.

This rearrangement joins TRBV5-1 to TRBJ2-6. The CDR3 spans 15 residues. CDR1 is SGHRS, CDR2 YFSETQ, per germline. CDR3 residues: CASSLMATGANVLTF.

This clonotype is identified as medium-sized from frequency. The chain links TRBV20-1 to TRBJ2-2; no DNA is available, so the TRBD1 call from TCRdb remains unchecked. The CDR3 is made up of 16 amino acids. The germline CDR1 and CDR2 sequences are DFQATT and SNEGSKA (reference sequence). CDR3 amino acids: CSARDVSGGDAGELFF.

By frequency, this clonotype registers medium-sized. Here the CDR3 reads CAPTQQDSYNEQFF. This chain joins TRBV10-1 and TRBJ2-1. The germline CDR1 and CDR2 sequences are WNHNN and SYGVQD (reference sequence). The CDR3 is made up of 14 amino acids.

The rearrangement joins TRBV5-6 to TRBJ2-7; absent DNA, TCRdb's TRBD1 call cannot be checked. CDR3 size: 13 residues. CDR1 is SGHDT and CDR2 is YYEEEE in the germline V gene. CDR3 sequence: CASSLWGAGEQYF.

The chain recombines TRBV6-2 or TRBV6-3 with TRBJ2-7; TCRdb names TRBD1, which stays unverified in the absence of DNA. Germline V lookup: CDR1 MNHEY, CDR2 SVGEGT. The CDR3 totals 14 residues. CDR3 sequence: CASSYLGQGSEQYF.

This rearrangement joins TRBV7-6 to TRBJ2-3; there is no DNA to check the TCRdb D call of TRBD1. The CDR3 is 14 residues long. CDR1 SGHVS and CDR2 FNYEAQ come from the germline V gene. CDR3 amino acids: CASSPKKGTVDTHF.

This chain links TRBV9 with TRBJ2-2; absent DNA, TCRdb's TRBD2 call cannot be checked. The CDR3 sequence is 18 residues long. Germline CDR1 is SGDLS and CDR2 is YYNGEE. The CDR3 protein is CASSVGLAGVGNTGELFF. The complete variable domain, with remaining parts taken from reference TRBV9 and TRBJ2-2, reads DSGVTQTPKHLITATGQRVTLRCSPRSGDLSVYWYQQSLDQGLQFLIQYYNGEERAKGNILERFSAQQFPDLHSELNLSSLELGDSALYFCASSVGLAGVGNTGELFFGEGSRLTVL.

J is TRBJ1-2 and V is TRBV6-1. Germline V gene sequence: CDR1 MNHNS, CDR2 SASEGT. The CDR3 is 15 residues long. The CDR3 here is CASSEAEGTNYGYTF.

The V call is TRBV5-1, the J call TRBJ2-7; lacking DNA, the TRBD1 call made by TCRdb goes unchecked. The germline gives CDR1 SGHRS, CDR2 YFSETQ. The CDR3 is 15 residues long. CDR3 amino acids: CAAPSSRDKAYEQYF.

CDR3 amino acids: CSARDRPIPTETQYF. V is TRBV20-1 and J is TRBJ2-5; TCRdb indicates TRBD1, and absent DNA this call remains unverified. CDR1 is DFQATT, CDR2 SNEGSKA, per germline (reference sequence). This CDR3 is 15 amino acids long.

The gene calls are TRBV9 and TRBJ2-1; TCRdb's assignment of TRBD1 cannot be checked, as there is no DNA. This CDR3 contains 15 residues. The germline gives CDR1 SGDLS, CDR2 YYNGEE. CDR3 residues: CASSFTGTGGNEQFF.

In terms of frequency, this clonotype is medium-sized. J is TRBJ2-5 and V is TRBV4-1; the TCRdb D gene call, TRBD2, has no DNA to confirm it. This CDR3 is 16 amino acids long. Germline V CDR1 and CDR2: MGHRA, YSYEKL. The CDR3 sequence is CASSPQGLAGSETQYF.

This sequence joins TRBV10-2 and TRBJ2-3; there is no DNA to check the TCRdb D call of TRBD2. The CDR3 consists of 15 residues. The germline V gene encodes CDR1 WSHSY and CDR2 SAAADI. CDR3 loop: CASATSGGHGGTQYF.

This clonotype is identified as medium-sized from frequency. The chain uses TRBV15 and TRBJ2-1; with no DNA, the TCRdb D assignment of TRBD1 cannot be verified. Germline assignment: CDR1 LNHNV and CDR2 YYDKDF (reference sequence). The CDR3 is 16 residues long. This chain's CDR3 is CATSRSTGTGGNEQFF.

The chain joins TRBV27 to TRBJ2-3. Germline CDR1 and CDR2: MNHEY and SMNVEV (reference sequence). This CDR3 contains 15 residues. CDR3 sequence reads: CASSFFLGGTDTQYF.

This rearrangement joins TRBV7-9 to TRBJ2-7; the TCRdb D gene call, TRBD2, has no DNA to confirm it. Looked up from germline, CDR1 is SEHNR and CDR2 is FQNEAQ (reference sequence). CDR3 length equals 15 residues. The CDR3: CASSPAGGGRDLQYF.

J is TRBJ1-1 and V is TRBV20-1. Germline V lookup: CDR1 DFQATT, CDR2 SNEGSKA (reference sequence). There are 11 residues in the CDR3. The CDR3 here is CSASSGTEAFF.

The chain employs TRBV21-1 and TRBJ2-5; absent DNA, TCRdb's TRBD2 call cannot be checked. TRBV21-1 is flagged as a pseudogene. The CDR3 consists of 19 residues. This CDR3 is CASSNASVGLQRAQETQYF.

The chain recombines TRBV4-3 with TRBJ2-3; TCRdb returns TRBD2, unconfirmable since there is no DNA. CDR3 size: 15 residues. Germline loops: CDR1 LGHNA, CDR2 YSLEER. The CDR3 loop is CASSRTSGSTDTQYF.